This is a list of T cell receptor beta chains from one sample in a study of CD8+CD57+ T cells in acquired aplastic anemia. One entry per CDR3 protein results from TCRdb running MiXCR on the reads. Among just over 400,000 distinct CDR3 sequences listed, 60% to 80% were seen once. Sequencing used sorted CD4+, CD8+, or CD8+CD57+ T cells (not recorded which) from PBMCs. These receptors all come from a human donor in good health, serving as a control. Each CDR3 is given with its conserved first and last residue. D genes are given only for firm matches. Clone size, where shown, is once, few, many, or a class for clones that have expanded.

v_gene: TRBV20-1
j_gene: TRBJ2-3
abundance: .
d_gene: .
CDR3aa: CSAKDGGSGPDTQYF
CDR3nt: TGCAGTGCTAAGGATGGGGGTTCGGGTCCAGATACGCAGTATTTT

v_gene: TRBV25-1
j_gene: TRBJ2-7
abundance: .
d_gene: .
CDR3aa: CASSAQEAPYEQYF
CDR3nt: TGTGCCAGCAGTGCCCAGGAGGCTCCCTACGAGCAGTACTTC

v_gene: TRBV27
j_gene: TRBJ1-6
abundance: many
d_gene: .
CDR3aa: CASSQISGDSPLHF
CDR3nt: TGTGCCAGCAGTCAAATTTCGGGGGATTCACCCCTCCACTTT

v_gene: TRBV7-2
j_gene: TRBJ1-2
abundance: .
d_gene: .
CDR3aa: CASSFGRQNYGYTF
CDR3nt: TGTGCCAGCAGCTTCGGACGACAGAACTATGGCTACACCTTC

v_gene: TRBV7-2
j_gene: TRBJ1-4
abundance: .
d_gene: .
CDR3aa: CASSFEGVSETLFF
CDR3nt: TGTGCCAGCAGCTTCGAGGGAGTGAGTGAAACCCTGTTTTTT

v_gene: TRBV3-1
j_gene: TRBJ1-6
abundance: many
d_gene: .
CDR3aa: CASSPTWGVNSPLHF
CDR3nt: TGTGCCAGCAGCCCGACCTGGGGGGTGAATTCACCCCTCCACTTT

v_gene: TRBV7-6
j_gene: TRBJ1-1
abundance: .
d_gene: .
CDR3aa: CASSLSSDWIQYFF
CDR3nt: TGTGCCAGCAGCTTATCGTCGGACTGGATCCAGTACTTCTTT

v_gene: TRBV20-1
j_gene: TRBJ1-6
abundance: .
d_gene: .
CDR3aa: CSARGGRENSPLHF
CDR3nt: TGCAGTGCTAGAGGGGGCAGGGAGAATTCACCCCTCCACTTT

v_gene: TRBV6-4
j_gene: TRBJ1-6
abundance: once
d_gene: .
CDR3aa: CASSLLQGINSPLHF
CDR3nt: TGTGCCAGCAGTTTGTTACAGGGAATTAATTCACCCCTCCACTTT

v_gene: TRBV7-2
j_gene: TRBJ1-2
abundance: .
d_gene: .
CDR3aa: CASSLGYTYGYTF
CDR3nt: TGTGCCAGCAGCTTAGGATATACCTATGGCTACACCTTC

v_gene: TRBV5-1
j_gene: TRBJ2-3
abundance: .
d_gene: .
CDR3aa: CASSLGGLEQQYF
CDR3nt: TGCGCCAGCAGCTTGGGGGGCCTGGAGCAGCAGTATTTT

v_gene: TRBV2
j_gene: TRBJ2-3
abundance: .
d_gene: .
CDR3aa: CASSLEVRDTQYF
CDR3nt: TGTGCCAGCTCACTGGAGGTGAGAGATACGCAGTATTTT

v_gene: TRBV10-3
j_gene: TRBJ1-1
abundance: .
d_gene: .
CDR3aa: CAIRGTGGKELFF
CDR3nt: TGTGCCATCCGAGGGACGGGGGGCAAGGAGCTGTTCTTC

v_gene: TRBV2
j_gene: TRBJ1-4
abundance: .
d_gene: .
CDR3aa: CATSREGGDTLVF
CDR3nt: TGTGCCACCAGCAGAGAGGGTGGTGACACCCTGGTTTTT

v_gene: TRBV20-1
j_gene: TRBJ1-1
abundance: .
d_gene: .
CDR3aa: CSAAPGPAQVF
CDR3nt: TGCAGTGCCGCTCCGGGACCGGCTCAAGTCTTT

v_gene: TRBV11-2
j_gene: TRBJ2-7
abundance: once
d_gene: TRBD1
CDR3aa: CASSFGQAEQYF
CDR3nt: TGTGCCAGCAGCTTCGGACAGGCCGAGCAGTACTTC

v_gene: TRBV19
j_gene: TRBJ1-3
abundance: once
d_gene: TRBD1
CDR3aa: CASSDRTGQVGNTIYF
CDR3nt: TGTGCCAGTAGCGATCGGACAGGTCAGGTTGGAAACACCATATATTTT

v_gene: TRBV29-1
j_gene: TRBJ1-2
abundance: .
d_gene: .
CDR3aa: CSVEGRGYGYTF
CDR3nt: TGCAGCGTTGAGGGCAGGGGATATGGCTACACCTTC

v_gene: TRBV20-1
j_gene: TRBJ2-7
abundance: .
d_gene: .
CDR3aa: CSATLAGVSEQYF
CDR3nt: TGCAGTGCAACCCTGGCAGGGGTGAGCGAGCAGTACTTC

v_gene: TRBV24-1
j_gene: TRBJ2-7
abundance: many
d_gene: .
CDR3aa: CATVRPQGTRNYEQYF
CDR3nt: TGTGCCACCGTCCGACCTCAGGGTACGAGGAACTACGAGCAGTACTTC

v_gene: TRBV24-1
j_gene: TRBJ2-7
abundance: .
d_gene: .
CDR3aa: CATSDLATRPPGEQYF
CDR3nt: TGTGCCACCAGTGACTTGGCGACAAGGCCCCCCGGGGAGCAGTACTTC

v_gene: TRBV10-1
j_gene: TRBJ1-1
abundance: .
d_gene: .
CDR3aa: CAIKEGGEAFF
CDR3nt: TGTGCCATCAAGGAGGGAGGTGAAGCTTTCTTT

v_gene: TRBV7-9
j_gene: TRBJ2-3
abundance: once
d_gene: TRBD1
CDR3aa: CASSGGQGGVVRQYF
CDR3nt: TGTGCCAGCAGCGGGGGACAGGGTGGGGTAGTTAGGCAGTATTTT

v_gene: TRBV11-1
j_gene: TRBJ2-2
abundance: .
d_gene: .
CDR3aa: CASRPSGTRDANTGELFF
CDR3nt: TGTGCCAGCAGGCCGTCGGGGACAAGGGACGCGAACACCGGGGAGCTGTTTTTT

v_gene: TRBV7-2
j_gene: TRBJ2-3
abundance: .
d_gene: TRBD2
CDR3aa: CASTLVGTSGGLGTDTQYF
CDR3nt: TGTGCCAGCACCTTAGTGGGGACTAGCGGGGGGTTGGGTACAGATACGCAGTATTTT

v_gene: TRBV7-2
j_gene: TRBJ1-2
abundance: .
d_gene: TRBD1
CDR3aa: CTCRGQGSRYVYTF
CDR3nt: TGTACTTGCAGGGGACAGGGGTCACGCTATGTCTACACCTTC

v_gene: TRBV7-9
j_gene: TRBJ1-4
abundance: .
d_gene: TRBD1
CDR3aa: CASSEGAGAEEKLFF
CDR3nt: TGTGCCAGCAGCGAGGGGGCAGGGGCAGAAGAAAAACTGTTTTTT

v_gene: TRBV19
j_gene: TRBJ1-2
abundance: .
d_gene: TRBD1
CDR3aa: CASSSGRDSYGYTF
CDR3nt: TGTGCCAGTAGCAGCGGCCGGGACAGTTATGGCTACACCTTC

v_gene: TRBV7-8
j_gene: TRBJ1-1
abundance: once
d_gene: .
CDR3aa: CASSVLSGTQDIF
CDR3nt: TGTGCCAGCAGCGTACTGTCGGGCACGCAAGACATCTTT

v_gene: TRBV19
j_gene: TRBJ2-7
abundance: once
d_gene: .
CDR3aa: CASSIDNEVGEQFYGQYF
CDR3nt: TGTGCCAGTAGTATAGATAATGAAGTGGGAGAACAGTTCTACGGGCAGTACTTC

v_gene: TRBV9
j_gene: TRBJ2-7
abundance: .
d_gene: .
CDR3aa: CASSLREYTDTQYF
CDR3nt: TGTGCCAGCAGCTTAAGGGAATACACAGATACGCAGTACTTC

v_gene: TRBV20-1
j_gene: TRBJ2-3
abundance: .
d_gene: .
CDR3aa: CSARSSPSPPDTQYF
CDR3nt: TGCAGTGCTCGCTCTTCCCCCTCCCCCCCAGATACGCAGTATTTT

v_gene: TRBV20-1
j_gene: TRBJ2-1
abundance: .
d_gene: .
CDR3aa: CSARDWRTYHEQFF
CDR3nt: TGCAGTGCCAGAGACTGGAGAACCTACCATGAGCAGTTCTTC

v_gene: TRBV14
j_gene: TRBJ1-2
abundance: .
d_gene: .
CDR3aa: CASSPHGRIYGYTF
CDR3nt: TGTGCCAGCAGCCCTCATGGACGGATCTATGGCTACACCTTC

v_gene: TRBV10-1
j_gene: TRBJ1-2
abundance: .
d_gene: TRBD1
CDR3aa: CASRSGTGASNYNYTF
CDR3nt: TGCGCCAGCAGATCCGGGACAGGGGCGTCCAACTATAACTACACCTTC

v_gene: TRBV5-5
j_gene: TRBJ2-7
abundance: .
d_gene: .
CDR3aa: CASSPTIRETEQYF
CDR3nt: TGTGCCAGCAGCCCTACGATCAGGGAAACCGAGCAGTACTTC

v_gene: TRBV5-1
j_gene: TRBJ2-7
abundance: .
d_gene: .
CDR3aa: CATSLGQGGHYEQYF
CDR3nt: TGCGCCACCAGCTTGGGGCAGGGGGGGCACTACGAGCAGTACTTC

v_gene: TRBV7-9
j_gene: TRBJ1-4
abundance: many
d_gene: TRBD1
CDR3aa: CASSLGQGSEKLFF
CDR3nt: TGTGCCAGCAGCCTGGGACAGGGAAGTGAAAAACTGTTTTTT

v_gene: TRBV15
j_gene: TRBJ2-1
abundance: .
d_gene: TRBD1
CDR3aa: CATSSEDRYEKQFF
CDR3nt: TGTGCCACCAGCAGTGAGGACAGGTACGAGAAGCAGTTCTTC

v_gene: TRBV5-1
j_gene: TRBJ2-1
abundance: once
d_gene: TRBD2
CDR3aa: CASSAGDGLWEQFF
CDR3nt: TGCGCCAGCAGCGCGGGGGACGGCCTGTGGGAGCAGTTCTTC

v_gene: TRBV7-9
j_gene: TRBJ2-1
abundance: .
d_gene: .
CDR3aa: CASSTFGLNEQFF
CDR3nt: TGTGCCAGCAGTACATTTGGACTCAATGAGCAGTTCTTC